This T cell receptor (beta chain) originates from a study of OX40 agonist ivuxolimab in advanced cancers. Study-wide background: A mean age of 60 years, range about 23 to 90, was recorded, and roughly 83% were male. Study findings and constraints: The work left the antigen specificity of expanded peripheral T cells undetermined. The CD4+ and CD8+ T cells in the blood had expanded clonally by week 6 at 0.1 to 3.0 mg/kg.

Sequenced by immunoSEQ multiplex PCR; TCRdb stores in-frame clones only, minus some. The top ten clones hold approximately 24% of a sample with about 17,000 clones, more than 85% of them seen once. Patients who had autoimmune disease history or got systemic immunosuppression were left out. Concerning this clone itself: The target antigen is unknown.

The trim removed 3 bases at V and 5 bases at J, leaving 4 bases unmatched. CDR1 and CDR2 from the germline V gene are SGHTA and FQGTGA. This CDR3 is 15 amino acids long. The sequence was obtained from an adult with an advanced solid tumor such as melanoma, head and neck, liver or kidney cancer. The material was CD4+ or CD8+ T cells sorted from blood, obtained in a trial of the OX40 agonist ivuxolimab. The gene calls are TRBV7-3 and TRBJ2-5; 12 bases line up with TRBD1. The CDR3 sequence is CASSFGTGGMETQYF. In DNA, the CDR3 is TGTGCCAGCAGCTTTGGGACAGGGGGCATGGAGACCCAGTACTTC.